The clone carrying this T cell receptor beta chain was seen at least ten times. Its antigen is currently unknown. Semi-nested PCR with Nested Universal Primer A followed constant-region reverse priming of full-length variable regions. TCRdb reprocessed the 5' RACE reads with MiXCR, giving one entry per CDR3 protein. The table has around 30,000 distinct CDR3 sequences, roughly 27% seen once. The sorted Tregs were CD4+CD25+CD127-/low cells. CDR1 and CDR2 from the germline V gene are LGHNA and YNFKEQ. The CDR3 contains 15 residues. V shed 0 bases and J 5 bases; nucleotides not matched to a gene: 4. Notes on the study in general: Tumor Tregs overlapped most with tumor, then blood, naive CD4+ cells. Tumor memory CD4+ T cell TCR gene usage was found to cluster with blood and lymph node memory CD4+ cells and with lymph node naive CD4+ cells.

This TCR was recovered from a female donor with breast cancer. The rearrangement joins TRBV4-2 to TRBJ1-2; 9 bases fit TRBD1. Source material: tumor-infiltrating Tregs sorted from the breast tumor. CDR3 DNA: TGTGCCAGCAGCCAAGATTGGGACAGGGCTTATGGCTACACCTTC. Encoded protein: CASSQDWDRAYGYTF.